Included here is one T cell receptor (beta chain) sequence, with context. The record originates from a study of blood T cell repertoires in COVID-19. Germline V CDR1 and CDR2: MNHEY, SVGAGI. Trimming left V 2 bases short and J 8 bases short, with 6 bases between. The CDR3 totals 11 residues. The data were produced by immunoSEQ multiplex PCR, yet TCRdb's version contains in-frame clones alone and is incomplete. The table lists about 220,000 clones, 82% of them singletons. The V call is TRBV6-5, the J call TRBJ1-2, with D unresolved. The sequenced sample was PBMCs or T cells enriched from blood (not recorded which). This receptor was identified in a man aged 35-49 years who had recovered from COVID-19. The CDR3 loop is CASSYEGGYTF. The CDR3 nucleotides are TGTGCCAGCAGTTACGAGGGCGGCTACACCTTC.